The 10 T cell receptor beta chains in this list originate from one sample, sequenced in a study of control samples from healthy donors and cancer patients. The protocol was immunoSEQ multiplex PCR, while the TCRdb copy is restricted to in-frame clones and leaves out a portion. The sample lists 70,000 or so clones; roughly 90% were seen once. Sequenced material: PBMCs. The receptors originated from a man aged 60 to 75 with lung cancer.

J is TRBJ2-7 and V is TRBV6-5, with 9 bases fitting TRBD1. Trimming at V came to 6 bases and at J to 4 bases, leaving 10 bases not matched to a gene. The length of the CDR3 is 15 residues. From germline, CDR1 is MNHEY and CDR2 SVGAGI. In DNA, the CDR3 is TGTGCCAGCAGCGCGGCCGGGACAGGGACTTACGAGCAGTACTTC. Translated: CASSAAGTGTYEQYF.

The chain couples TRBV6-5 to TRBJ1-2; possible D gene TRBD1, 5 bases. Looked up from germline, CDR1 is MNHEY and CDR2 is SVGAGI. The CDR3 runs to 14 residues. The V and J ends lost 6 bases and 0 bases respectively, with 11 bases between them. CDR3 residues: CASSLGTTNYGYTF. CDR3 nucleotide sequence: TGTGCCAGCAGCTTGGGGACTACTAACTATGGCTACACCTTC.

The V call is TRBV30, the J call TRBJ2-5, with D uncertain. V was trimmed by 3 bases and J by 5 bases, leaving 13 bases between them. CDR3 length equals 13 residues. CDR1 GTSNPN and CDR2 SVGIG come from the germline V gene (reference sequence). CDR3 sequence (DNA): TGTGCCTGGAGGGCGAAGTCAGCGGAGACCCAGTACTTC. Translated, it gives CAWRAKSAETQYF. The full variable domain, rest sourced from reference TRBV30 and TRBJ2-5, is SQTIHQWPATLVQPVGSPLSLECTVEGTSNPNLYWYRQAAGRGLQLLFYSVGIGQISSEVPQNLSASRPQDRQFILSSKKLLLSDSGFYLCAWRAKSAETQYFGPGTRLLVL.

The chain employs TRBV7-2 and TRBJ2-1; D unresolved. Trimming took off 5 bases at V and 4 bases at J, with 9 bases between the two ends. CDR1 and CDR2 (germline): SGHTA, FQGNSA. This CDR3 comprises 13 residues. Here the CDR3 DNA reads TGTGCCAGCAGCGGGCAGGCTTACAATGAGCAGTTCTTC. Protein sequence: CASSGQAYNEQFF. Using reference TRBV7-2 and TRBJ2-1 for the parts outside the CDR3, the full variable domain is GAGVSQSPSNKVTEKGKDVELRCDPISGHTALYWYRQSLGQGLEFLIYFQGNSAPDKSGLPSDRFSAERTGGSVSTLTIQRTQQEDSAVYLCASSGQAYNEQFFGPGTRLTVL.

V gene TRBV10-3 combines with J gene TRBJ1-2, with a possible D match to TRBD1 (6 bases). The germline V gene encodes CDR1 ENHRY and CDR2 SYGVKD. The CDR3 length is 14 residues. V was cut by 0 bases and J by 2 bases, with 7 bases left in between. CDR3: CAISESDRNYGYTF. The CDR3 DNA sequence: TGTGCCATCAGTGAGTCGGACAGAAACTATGGCTACACCTTC.

CDR3 loop: CASSVGETQYF. The CDR3 nucleotides read TGCGCCAGCAGTGTCGGGGAGACCCAGTACTTC. This chain joins TRBV5-1 and TRBJ2-5; no reliable D call. V gave up 5 bases and J gave up 5 bases, with 7 bases separating them. CDR3 length: 11 residues. Germline CDR1 reads SGHRS; CDR2 reads YFSETQ.

The chain carries TRBV27 and TRBJ2-1; D not resolved. V lost 2 bases and J 9 bases, leaving 17 bases between the germline ends. The CDR3 extends over 15 amino acids. Germline V CDR1 and CDR2: MNHEY, SMNVEV (reference sequence). For the CDR3, the DNA is TGTGCCAGCAGTTTAAAAGGGAAGGTAATCGGTGAGCAGTTCTTC. Translating gives CASSLKGKVIGEQFF.

This rearrangement joins TRBV5-5 to TRBJ1-2, with no clear D. V was pared by 0 bases and J by 7 bases, with 7 bases between. The CDR3 has 12 amino acids. Germline CDR1 is SGHKS and CDR2 is YYEKEE (reference sequence). CDR3 sequence reads: CASSLGGGGYTF. For the CDR3, the DNA is TGTGCCAGCAGCTTGGGGGGTGGTGGCTACACCTTC.

The chain joins TRBV11-2 to TRBJ1-2, with D hard to call. Per the germline V gene, CDR1 is SGHAT and CDR2 is FQNNGV. This CDR3 spans 15 amino acids. V was trimmed by 1 base and J by 5 bases, leaving 14 bases between them. The DNA for the CDR3 is TGTGCCAGCAGCTTAGTGTTGGGCCCTGGGTATGGCTACACCTTC. This gives the protein CASSLVLGPGYGYTF. The full variable domain, with the rest looked up from reference TRBV11-2 and TRBJ1-2, is EAGVAQSPRYKIIEKRQSVAFWCNPISGHATLYWYQQILGQGPKLLIQFQNNGVVDDSQLPKDRFSAERLKGVDSTLKIQPAKLEDSAVYLCASSLVLGPGYGYTFGSGTRLTVV.

The rearrangement joins TRBV18 to TRBJ2-1; D uncertain. The V end lost 1 base, the J end lost 3 bases, and 4 bases lay between the germline ends. This CDR3 has 13 residues. CDR1 is KGHSH and CDR2 is LQKENI in the germline V gene. The CDR3 DNA is TGTGCCAGCTCACCACTCCGCTACAATGAGCAGTTCTTC. This codes for CASSPLRYNEQFF.